This T cell receptor beta chain stems from a study of T cells in Graves' hyperthyroidism and ophthalmopathy. V shed 7 bases, J shed 7 bases, and the junction held 11 bases outside the gene matches. CDR1 is MNHEY, CDR2 SVGEGT, per germline. The CDR3 is made up of 16 amino acids. Turning to this clonotype: What it recognizes is unknown.

RNA transcripts were the template for amplifying TCR beta CDR3 regions. The HTBI primer set served for first-round RT-PCR of the TCR CDR3. TCRdb re-called the multiplex PCR reads through MiXCR, storing one row per CDR3 protein. The sample includes about 350,000 distinct CDR3 sequences, roughly 15% seen only once; the top ten take roughly 19%. The study's findings and limits: Clonotypes that were expanded in thyroid above 0.001 mostly appeared in blood too.

The diagnoses drew upon clinical symptoms, serum thyroxine and TRAb, thyroid ultrasound and orbital computed tomography. The source of the PBMCs was around 10 ml of fresh peripheral blood. The sequenced sample was blood. This chain connects TRBV6-2 or TRBV6-3 to TRBJ1-4, with 11 bases lining up with TRBD1. The sequence was obtained from a woman aged 55-69 years with Graves' ophthalmopathy. CDR3 coding DNA: TGTGCCAGCATGCAAGGACAGGGGGCAGGGGGTGAAAAACTGTTTTTT. Amino acids: CASMQGQGAGGEKLFF.